The 26 T cell receptor beta chains given below trace back to one sample, sequenced in a study of T cell repertoires in cytomegalovirus infection. These receptors' targets are unknown. TCRdb recomputed calls from the reads with MiXCR, one row per CDR3 protein. The sample records about 890,000 distinct CDR3 sequences, around 30% being singletons. The sequencing used cultured CD8+ T cells from PBMCs, collected from culture after CMV antigen stimulation. These TCRs come from a human donor in good health (CMV status not recorded). Some clones in this sample may be carry-over from other donors' samples.

There are a few counts of this clonotype. V usage is TRBV5-1 and J usage is TRBJ1-2; D is unclear. With 0 bases removed from V and 4 bases from J, the gap between germline ends came to 19 bases. The CDR3 is made up of 17 amino acids. Germline V gene sequence: CDR1 SGHRS, CDR2 YFSETQ. CDR3 sequence: CASSLEGLSEATYGYTF. The CDR3 DNA sequence: TGCGCCAGCAGCTTGGAAGGGCTCAGCGAGGCGACCTATGGCTACACCTTC.

The rearrangement uses TRBV28 and TRBJ1-1; D unresolved. Germline CDR1 is MDHEN and CDR2 is SYDVKM. With 2 bases removed from V and 0 bases from J, the gap between germline ends came to 10 bases. The CDR3 is 15 amino acids. The CDR3 coding sequence is TGTGCCAGCAGTTTACGCCGGACGGTGAACACTGAAGCTTTCTTT. Residues: CASSLRRTVNTEAFF.

The chain recombines TRBV27 with TRBJ2-3; TRBD2 matches 7 bases. V dropped 6 bases and J dropped 3; count of bases not matched to a gene: 6. The CDR3 loop spans 14 amino acids. The germline V gene has CDR1 MNHEY and CDR2 SMNVEV (reference sequence). CDR3 coding DNA: TGTGCCAGCAGGACCCTGGGGGGGACAGATACGCAGTATTTT. Amino acids: CASRTLGGTDTQYF.

In its sample, this clonotype was seen a few times. The chain recombines TRBV7-9 with TRBJ2-1; possibly TRBD2 for D (5 bases). CDR1 is SEHNR, CDR2 FQNEAQ, per germline (reference sequence). The CDR3 has 16 amino acids. Trimming pared 5 bases from V and 6 bases from J, leaving 20 bases between. The CDR3 region is CASSLPGSVETNEQFF. The CDR3 DNA follows: TGTGCCAGCAGCCTACCGGGAAGCGTCGAAACCAATGAGCAGTTCTTC.

The chain uses TRBV7-6 and TRBJ1-2; perhaps TRBD1 as D (6 bases). The germline gives CDR1 SGHVS, CDR2 FNYEAQ. There are 14 residues in the CDR3. The V gene lost 4 bases and the J gene lost 6 bases, with 15 bases spanning the gap. CDR3 in amino acids: CASSSEMDSDGYTF. DNA for the CDR3: TGTGCCAGCAGCTCGGAAATGGACAGCGATGGCTACACCTTC. The complete variable domain, with remaining parts taken from reference TRBV7-6 and TRBJ1-2, reads GAGVSQSPRYKVTKRGQDVALRCDPISGHVSLYWYRQALGQGPEFLTYFNYEAQQDKSGLPNDRFSAERPEGSISTLTIQRTEQRDSAMYRCASSSEMDSDGYTFGSGTRLTVV.

This clonotype was seen only once. V and J are TRBV10-2 and TRBJ2-1, with D possibly being TRBD1 or TRBD2 (5 bases each). Germline V CDR1 and CDR2: WSHSY, SAAADI. V was clipped by 7 bases and J by 8 bases, with 15 bases between them. This CDR3 has 13 amino acids. The CDR3 DNA sequence: TGCGCCAGCAAAAGGGACCGGTCGGATGAGCAGTTCTTC. It specifies CASKRDRSDEQFF.

This clonotype was seen more than once but under ten times. This sequence joins TRBV11-1 and TRBJ1-2; possible D gene TRBD1, 5 bases. The V gene's germline CDR1 is SGHAT and CDR2 FQDESV (reference sequence). There are 14 residues in the CDR3. The V end was cut by 4 bases, the J end by 1 base, with 10 bases between. CDR3: CASSSRDGNYGYTF. The CDR3 DNA is TGTGCCAGCAGCTCCCGGGACGGTAACTATGGCTACACCTTC.

J is TRBJ2-1 and V is TRBV7-6; unclear D gene. The CDR3 contains 11 residues. Germline V gene sequence: CDR1 SGHVS, CDR2 FNYEAQ. Deletions cut 6 bases from V and 10 bases from J, with 10 bases between. The DNA for the CDR3 is TGTGCCAGCAGTTCGAGTTGGGAGCAGTTCTTC. Its translation is CASSSSWEQFF.

The chain employs TRBV14 and TRBJ2-7; possible D gene TRBD2, 5 bases. The germline V and J ends were trimmed by 0 bases and 7 bases, with 13 bases remaining between them. From germline, CDR1 is SGHDN and CDR2 FVKESK. The CDR3 sequence is 14 residues long. The CDR3 DNA follows: TGTGCCAGCAGCCAAGATATGAGGGCTGATGAGCAGTACGTC. Translating it yields CASSQDMRADEQYV.

The chain joins TRBV29-1 to TRBJ2-1, with no clear D. This CDR3 is built from 11 residues. V lost 6 bases and J 7 bases, leaving 10 bases between the germline ends. Germline V CDR1 and CDR2: SQVTM, ANQGSEA. The CDR3 loop reads CSVPGPNEQFF. CDR3 nucleotides: TGCAGCGTACCAGGTCCAAATGAGCAGTTCTTC.

This clonotype was seen ten or more times. The rearrangement uses TRBV7-9 and TRBJ1-5, with a weak D call TRBD1 (6 bases). Germline V CDR1 and CDR2: SEHNR, FQNEAQ (reference sequence). The CDR3 has 19 residues. Trimming took off 5 bases at V and 0 bases at J, with 23 bases between the two ends. The DNA of the CDR3 is TGTGCCAGCAGCCCATCGGGCAGCCAACAGGGAAATAGCAATCAGCCCCAGCATTTT. This gives the protein CASSPSGSQQGNSNQPQHF.

The chain combines TRBV6-2 or TRBV6-3 with TRBJ1-2; no reliable D call. With 6 bases removed from V and 1 base from J, the gap between germline ends came to 9 bases. Germline CDR1 reads MNHEY; CDR2 reads SVGEGT. CDR3 length: 13 residues. Here the CDR3 reads CASSPRVNYGYTF. For the CDR3, the DNA is TGTGCCAGCAGCCCCCGGGTTAACTATGGCTACACCTTC.

The gene calls are TRBV19 and TRBJ1-1; tentatively, D is TRBD1 (5 bases). The CDR3 consists of 16 residues. The V gene's germline CDR1 is LNHDA and CDR2 SQIVND (reference sequence). The ends were cut back, 0 bases at V and 1 base at J, with 12 bases in the middle. The chain's CDR3 is CASSIDRGLKNTEAFF. CDR3 DNA sequence: TGTGCCAGTAGTATAGATAGGGGATTGAAGAACACTGAAGCTTTCTTT.

The chain is built from TRBV28 and TRBJ1-5, with 11 bases lining up with TRBD1. The CDR3 has 15 amino acids. V gave up 5 bases and J gave up 8 bases; unmatched junction bases: 8. Germline assignment: CDR1 MDHEN and CDR2 SYDVKM. This chain's CDR3 is CASSPRTGGKEPQHF. The CDR3 DNA reads TGTGCCAGCAGTCCAAGGACAGGGGGCAAAGAGCCCCAGCATTTT.

The genes are TRBV4-1 and TRBJ2-7, with 9 bases matching TRBD1. The germline V gene encodes CDR1 MGHRA and CDR2 YSYEKL. V dropped 0 bases and J dropped 3; count of bases not matched to a gene: 3. The CDR3 is 15 amino acids. CDR3 residues: CASSQESTGGYEQYF. The CDR3 DNA is TGCGCCAGCAGCCAAGAGTCGACAGGGGGCTACGAGCAGTACTTC.

The chain recombines TRBV28 with TRBJ2-7; 7 bases align to TRBD1. Unmatched junction bases numbered 2, after V lost 2 bases and J lost 1 base. Germline CDR1 is MDHEN and CDR2 is SYDVKM. This CDR3 comprises 14 residues. CDR3 sequence (DNA): TGTGCCAGCAGTTTAAAGGGGGCTTCCTACGAGCAGTACGTC. It translates to CASSLKGASYEQYV.

This clonotype has more than one count but fewer than ten. The chain combines TRBV5-4 with TRBJ1-4; maybe TRBD1 (5 bases). Germline CDR1 reads SGHNT; CDR2 reads YYREEE (reference sequence). The CDR3 consists of 15 residues. V gave up 0 bases and J gave up 3 bases, with 9 bases separating them. The CDR3 coding sequence is TGTGCCAGCAGCTTGGTCGAGGGGTCTAATGAAAAACTGTTTTTT. This codes for CASSLVEGSNEKLFF.

The V gene is TRBV6-2 or TRBV6-3, the J gene TRBJ1-4, with 7 bases aligning to TRBD1. V trimming: 6 bases; J trimming: 3 bases; junction bases outside the gene matches: 10. The CDR3 length is 16 residues. Germline CDR1 MNHEY, CDR2 SVGEGT. In nucleotides, the CDR3 is TGTGCCAGCAGCTCGCTTCGACAGGGCCCTAATGAAAAACTGTTTTTT. It encodes CASSSLRQGPNEKLFF.

This clonotype was picked up a small number of times. This rearrangement joins TRBV27 to TRBJ2-7, with D possibly matching TRBD2 (6 bases). V shed 1 base and J shed 4 bases, with 17 bases lying between them. The germline gives CDR1 MNHEY, CDR2 SMNVEV (reference sequence). There are 16 residues in the CDR3. CDR3 amino acids: CASSLWPSDGGYEQYF. Written as DNA, the CDR3 is TGTGCCAGCAGTTTATGGCCCAGTGACGGGGGATACGAGCAGTACTTC.

This clonotype appeared many times. V and J are TRBV6-4 and TRBJ2-1; a possible D gene is TRBD2 (6 bases). The CDR3 runs to 16 residues. V lost 3 bases and J lost 1, with 13 bases in between. Germline assignment: CDR1 MRHNA and CDR2 SNTAGT. The CDR3 nucleotides read TGTGCCAGCAGTGAAGAGGGACTGGGGTCCTACAATGAGCAGTTCTTC. This sequence encodes CASSEEGLGSYNEQFF.

The rearrangement joins TRBV5-5 to TRBJ1-5; no definite D call. The CDR3 contains 17 residues. Trimming stripped 0 bases from V and 1 base from J, with 14 bases between. The V gene's germline CDR1 is SGHKS and CDR2 YYEKEE (reference sequence). The CDR3 region has the DNA TGTGCCAGCAGCTTGGTCGCCGGCCCGAGGAGCAATCAGCCCCAGCATTTT. It codes for CASSLVAGPRSNQPQHF.

The table lists this clonotype with many counts. Here the CDR3 DNA reads TGTGCCAGCAGCCCTCGGGGGGCAACCTATAATTCACCCCTCCACTTT. Translated: CASSPRGATYNSPLHF. The J gene is TRBJ1-6, the V gene TRBV7-8; D might be TRBD1 (6 bases). CDR3 length: 16 amino acids. Trimming stripped 5 bases from V and 2 bases from J, with 13 bases between. Per germline, CDR1 SGHVS and CDR2 FQNEAQ.

This clonotype was seen more than once but under ten times. The chain joins TRBV6-1 to TRBJ1-3; TRBD1 matches at 7 bases. Germline V gene lookup returns CDR1 MNHNS and CDR2 SASEGT. This CDR3 contains 14 residues. V was pared by 6 bases and J by 4 bases, with 6 bases of the junction left unmatched. The CDR3 loop reads CASSIRGGGNTIYF. In nucleotides, the CDR3 is TGTGCCAGCAGCATCAGGGGGGGAGGAAACACCATATATTTT.

The chain employs TRBV4-1 and TRBJ2-1; TRBD2 agrees at 9 bases. The germline CDR1 and CDR2 sequences are MGHRA and YSYEKL. The CDR3 is 16 residues long. V lost 1 base, J lost 2 bases, and 3 bases stayed unmatched. The CDR3 spells CASSQARGGAYNEQFF. The CDR3 nucleotides read TGCGCCAGCAGCCAAGCTCGCGGGGGGGCCTACAATGAGCAGTTCTTC.

The CDR3 nucleotides read TGTGCCAGCAGTTACTCGGGAGCGCCCGGGGCCAACGTCCTGACTTTC. Its translation: CASSYSGAPGANVLTF. J is TRBJ2-6 and V is TRBV6-6; D may be TRBD2 (5 bases). The germline V gene has CDR1 MNHNY and CDR2 SVGAGI (reference sequence). The length of the CDR3 is 16 residues. V lost 0 bases and J 4 bases, leaving 10 bases between the germline ends.

This clonotype was seen ten or more times. This rearrangement joins TRBV20-1 to TRBJ1-1; D is unresolved. Germline V lookup: CDR1 DFQATT, CDR2 SNEGSKA (reference sequence). The CDR3 spans 11 residues. This chain's CDR3 is CSVSQNTEAFF. The DNA for the CDR3 is TGCAGCGTGTCACAGAACACTGAAGCTTTCTTT.